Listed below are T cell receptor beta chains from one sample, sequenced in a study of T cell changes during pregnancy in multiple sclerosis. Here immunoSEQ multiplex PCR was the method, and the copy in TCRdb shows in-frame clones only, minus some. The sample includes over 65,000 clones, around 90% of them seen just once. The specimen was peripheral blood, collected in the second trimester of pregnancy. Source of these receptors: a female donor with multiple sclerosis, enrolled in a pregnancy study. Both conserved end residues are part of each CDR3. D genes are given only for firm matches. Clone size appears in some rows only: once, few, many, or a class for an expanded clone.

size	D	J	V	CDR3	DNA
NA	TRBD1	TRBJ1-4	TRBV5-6	CASSSGTGLNEKLFF	TGTGCCAGCAGCTCCGGGACAGGGCTTAATGAAAAACTGTTTTTT
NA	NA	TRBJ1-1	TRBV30	CAWRGVGTLSIEAFF	TGTGCCTGGAGGGGGGTAGGGACACTCTCAATAGAAGCTTTCTTT
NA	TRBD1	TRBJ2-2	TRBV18	CASSPFGQAPIGELFF	TGTGCCAGCTCACCTTTCGGACAGGCCCCGATCGGGGAGCTGTTTTTT
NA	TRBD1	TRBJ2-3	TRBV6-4	CASSLDRAKGTDTQYF	TGTGCCAGCAGCCTTGACAGGGCTAAAGGCACAGATACGCAGTATTTT
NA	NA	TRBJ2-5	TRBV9	CASSVALRDSQETQYF	TGTGCCAGCAGCGTAGCGTTAAGGGACTCACAAGAGACCCAGTACTTC
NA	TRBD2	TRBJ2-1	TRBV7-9	CASSFYSTSLGGDEQFF	TGTGCCAGCAGCTTTTACTCGACTAGCCTGGGTGGTGATGAGCAGTTCTTC
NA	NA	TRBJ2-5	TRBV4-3	CASSQDPMASSPQETQYF	TGCGCCAGCAGCCAAGACCCCATGGCTAGCTCCCCTCAAGAGACCCAGTACTTC
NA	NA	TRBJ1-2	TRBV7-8	CASSLMGPNYGYTF	TGTGCCAGCAGCTTGATGGGCCCTAACTATGGCTACACCTTC
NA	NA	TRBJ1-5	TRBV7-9	CASSLSSGGVGGNQPQHF	TGTGCCAGCAGCTTATCGAGTGGCGGAGTCGGAGGCAATCAGCCCCAGCATTTT
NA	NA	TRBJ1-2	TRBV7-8	CASTTQGQGGYTF	TGTGCCAGCACCACCCAGGGTCAGGGGGGCTACACCTTC
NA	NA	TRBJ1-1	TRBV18	CASSSKGENTEAFF	TGTGCCAGCTCATCAAAGGGGGAGAACACTGAAGCTTTCTTT
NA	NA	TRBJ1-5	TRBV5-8	CATTNGWGLSNQPQHF	TGTGCTACGACCAATGGGTGGGGCCTTAGCAATCAGCCCCAGCATTTT
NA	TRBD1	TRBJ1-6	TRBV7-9	CASSLSTGLSGSPLHF	TGTGCCAGCAGCTTATCGACAGGGCTCTCGGGCTCACCCCTCCACTTT
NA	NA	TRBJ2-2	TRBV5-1	CASSLSGYGTGGLFF	TGCGCCAGCAGCTTGTCCGGGTACGGCACCGGGGGGCTGTTTTTT
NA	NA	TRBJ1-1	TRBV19	CASSIVRGLPEAFF	TGTGCCAGTAGTATAGTGCGGGGGCTCCCTGAAGCTTTCTTT
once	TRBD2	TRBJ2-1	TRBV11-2	CASSLDKTSGVGFF	TGTGCCAGCAGCTTAGATAAGACTAGCGGGGTTGGGTTCTTC
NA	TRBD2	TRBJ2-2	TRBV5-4	CASSWTSGKNTGELFF	TGTGCCAGCAGCTGGACTAGCGGCAAGAACACCGGGGAGCTGTTTTTT
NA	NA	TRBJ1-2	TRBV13	CASSLSRAPNLANYGYTF	TGTGCCAGCAGCTTATCCAGGGCTCCCAACCTAGCTAACTATGGCTACACCTTC
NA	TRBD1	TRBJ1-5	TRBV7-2	CASSSGPGQGAHQPQHF	TGTGCCAGCAGCTCTGGACCGGGACAGGGGGCGCATCAGCCCCAGCATTTT
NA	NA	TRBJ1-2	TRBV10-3	CAISEDTLGGYTF	TGTGCCATCAGTGAGGACACCCTTGGTGGCTACACCTTC
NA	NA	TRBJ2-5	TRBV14	CASSQDRRGYQETQYF	TGTGCCAGCAGCCAAGATAGGAGGGGCTACCAAGAGACCCAGTACTTC
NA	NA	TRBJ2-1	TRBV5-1	CASSFEGPYNEQFF	TGCGCCAGCAGCTTCGAGGGCCCATACAATGAGCAGTTCTTC
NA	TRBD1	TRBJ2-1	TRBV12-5	CASGLRQFGDSSYEQFF	TGTGCTAGTGGTTTGCGTCAGTTCGGGGACAGCTCGTATGAGCAGTTCTTC
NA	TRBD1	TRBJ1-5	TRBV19	CAARDRDNQPQHF	TGTGCCGCCAGGGACAGGGACAATCAGCCCCAGCATTTT
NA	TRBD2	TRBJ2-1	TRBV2	CASRPVGLAGGPNYNEQFF	TGTGCCAGCAGGCCCGTGGGGCTAGCGGGGGGGCCAAACTACAATGAGCAGTTCTTC
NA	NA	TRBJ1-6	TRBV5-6	CASSLRSSNSPLHF	TGTGCCAGCAGCCTCCGGTCCTCCAATTCACCCCTCCACTTT
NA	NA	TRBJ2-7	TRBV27	CASRGTDYEQYF	TGTGCCAGCAGAGGGACTGACTACGAGCAGTACTTC
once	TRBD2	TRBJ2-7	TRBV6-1	CASSLPTSGLGEQYF	TGTGCCAGCAGTCTTCCGACTAGCGGCCTGGGGGAGCAGTACTTC
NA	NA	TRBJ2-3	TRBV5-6	CASSFGSPDTQYF	TGTGCCAGCAGCTTTGGTAGCCCAGATACGCAGTATTTT
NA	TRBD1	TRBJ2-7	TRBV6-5	CASSPGTGVRGQYF	TGTGCCAGCAGTCCCGGGACAGGGGTGAGAGGGCAGTACTTC
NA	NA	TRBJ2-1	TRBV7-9	CASSLINNEQFF	TGTGCCAGCAGCTTAATAAACAATGAGCAGTTCTTC
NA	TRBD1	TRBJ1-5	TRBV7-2	CASSLGTGGSNQPQHF	TGTGCCAGCAGCCTCGGGACAGGGGGGAGCAATCAGCCCCAGCATTTT
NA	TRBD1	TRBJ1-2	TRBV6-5	CASSPGQGRGYTF	TGTGCCAGCAGTCCGGGACAGGGACGGGGCTACACCTTC
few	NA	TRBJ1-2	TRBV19	CASKRQNYGYTF	TGTGCCAGTAAGAGACAGAACTATGGCTACACCTTC
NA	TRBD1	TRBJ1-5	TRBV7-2	CASSLNRGGNQPQHF	TGTGCCAGCAGCTTGAACAGGGGTGGCAATCAGCCCCAGCATTTT
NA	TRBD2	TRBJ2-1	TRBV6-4	CASSDASGGANEQFF	TGTGCCAGCAGTGACGCTAGCGGGGGGGCCAATGAGCAGTTCTTC
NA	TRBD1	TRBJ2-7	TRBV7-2	CASSLLFRGQGNYEQYF	TGTGCCAGCAGCTTACTCTTTAGGGGACAGGGGAACTACGAGCAGTACTTC
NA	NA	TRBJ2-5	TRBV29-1	CSVDGGQTQYF	TGCAGCGTTGACGGGGGACAGACCCAGTACTTC
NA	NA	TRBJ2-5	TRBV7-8	CASSLGEVETQYF	TGTGCCAGCAGCCTGGGGGAGGTGGAGACCCAGTACTTC
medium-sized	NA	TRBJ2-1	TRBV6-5	CASSPGDGSRYWQFF	TGTGCCAGCAGCCCAGGTGACGGGAGCAGATATTGGCAGTTCTTC
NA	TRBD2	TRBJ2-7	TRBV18	CASSPGGGEQYF	TGTGCCAGCTCACCGGGGGGAGGGGAGCAGTACTTC
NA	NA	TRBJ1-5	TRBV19	CASSGLFNQPQHF	TGTGCCAGTAGCGGACTGTTCAATCAGCCCCAGCATTTT
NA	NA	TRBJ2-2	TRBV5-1	CASSHLTSHYTGELFF	TGCGCCAGCAGCCACCTAACGTCGCACTACACCGGGGAGCTGTTTTTT
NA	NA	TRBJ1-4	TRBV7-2	CASSPRGGPATNEKLFF	TGTGCCAGCAGCCCCCGTGGAGGGCCCGCAACTAATGAAAAACTGTTTTTT
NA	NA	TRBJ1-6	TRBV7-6	CASSTRASPLHF	TGTGCCAGCAGCACCCGCGCTTCACCCCTCCACTTT
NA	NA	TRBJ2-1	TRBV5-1	CASSLDHSSYNEQFF	TGCGCCAGCAGCTTGGACCATAGCTCCTACAATGAGCAGTTCTTC
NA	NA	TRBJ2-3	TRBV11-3	CASSLVTENTQYF	TGTGCCAGCAGCTTAGTAACGGAGAATACGCAGTATTTT
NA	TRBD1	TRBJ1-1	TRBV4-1	CATSGTVNTEAFF	TGCGCCACCTCCGGGACAGTGAACACTGAAGCTTTCTTT
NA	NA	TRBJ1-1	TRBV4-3	CASSQEMGRLTEAFF	TGCGCCAGCAGCCAAGAAATGGGTCGACTCACTGAAGCTTTCTTT
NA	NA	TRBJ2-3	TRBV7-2	CASSYSFGLGTDTQYF	TGTGCCAGCAGCTATTCATTCGGACTTGGCACAGATACGCAGTATTTT
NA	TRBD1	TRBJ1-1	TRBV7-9	CASSLERGRTEAFF	TGTGCCAGCAGCTTAGAGAGGGGGCGGACTGAAGCTTTCTTT
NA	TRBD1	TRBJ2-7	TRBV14	CASSQAQGPLSEQYF	TGTGCCAGCAGCCAAGCACAGGGGCCTCTCAGCGAGCAGTACTTC
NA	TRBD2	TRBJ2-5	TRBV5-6	CASSPTRLAGWETQYF	TGTGCCAGCAGCCCTACCCGACTAGCGGGATGGGAGACCCAGTACTTC
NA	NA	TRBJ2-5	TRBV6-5	CASSPGTNEETQYF	TGTGCCAGCAGCCCCGGGACAAATGAGGAGACCCAGTACTTC
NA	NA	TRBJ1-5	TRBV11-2	CASSLDLNQPQHF	TGTGCCAGCAGCTTAGATCTGAATCAGCCCCAGCATTTT
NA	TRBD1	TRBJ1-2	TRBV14	CASSQIRQGMDGYTF	TGTGCCAGCAGCCAGATAAGACAGGGGATGGATGGCTACACCTTC
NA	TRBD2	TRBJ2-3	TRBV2	CASRYQRGGSADTQYF	TGTGCCAGCAGATATCAGCGGGGGGGCAGCGCAGATACGCAGTATTTT